This T cell receptor (beta chain) was sequenced during a study of T cells in localized non-small cell lung cancer (dated by TCRdb to between 2020 and 2021). A note on the overall study: T cell repertoires of 200 to 300 early-stage NSCLC patients were analyzed, with tumors being compared against uninvolved tumor-adjacent lungs. The cohort consisted of roughly 240 treatment-naive NSCLC patients whose localized lung tumors had been resected. NSCLC patients had a mean age of approximately 72 years, and 129 were male and around 110 female.

TCR beta CDR3 regions were sequenced from DNA using the immunoSEQ Assay. The study's own analysis went as follows. To compute T cell density, TCR beta template counts were normalized to usable DNA, which was estimated by amplifying housekeeping genes. The preseqR package was used to estimate richness by extrapolating to 400,000 templates for PBMC samples and to 120,000 templates for tissue samples. Clonality was defined by subtracting Pielou's evenness from one. Differential abundance testing on productive amino-acid clonotypes, with a minimum total count of 5 and an alpha of 0.1, was used to identify tissue-enriched TCRs. The Jaccard Index and the Morisita Overlap Index were used to quantify repertoire overlap between compartments. TCR beta CDR3s were clustered by GLIPH together with public tetramer-defined viral CDR3s, and at least three viral sequences plus V-gene enrichment were required for viral motifs. The immuneACCESS repertoire file appears here via TCRdb, limited to in-frame rearrangements. These files lack a portion of the clones; in checked studies, under half of the deficit traces to unresolved V genes, and the cause of the others is not known. V, J and clone size reflect that table, while D and trimming were determined from the DNA. The sample profile shows 20,000 to 30,000 clones; approximately 90% of them were found once. The ten largest make up about 4.4% of the sample.

At diagnosis, peripheral blood, uninvolved tumor-adjacent lung and tumor were collected and were preserved as a mix of fresh-frozen and FFPE material. Blood samples were analyzed as peripheral blood mononuclear cells for TCR repertoire profiling. Broader findings and caveats from the paper: Uninvolved tumor-adjacent lung showed the highest T cell clonality, higher than tumor, which suggests more focused antigenic responses in the uninvolved tumor-adjacent lung. A median of roughly 60 of the top 100 tumor clones turned up in the paired uninvolved adjacent lung, and 25 to 35 of those clones also ranked among the top 100 of that same adjacent lung. Longer overall survival was associated with higher T cell density in blood, whereas shorter survival was associated with higher clonality in adjacent lung. Because multi-region sequencing of the tumors was not done, intratumor heterogeneity could not be ruled out. Since the design was exploratory, TCR variables were selected using unadjusted p-values with no false-discovery rate correction.

Unmatched junction bases come to 6, with V trimmed by 8 bases and J by 4 bases. The germline V gene supplies CDR1 SGHTA and CDR2 FQGNSA. From the cysteine through the phenylalanine, the CDR3 covers 14 amino acids. The DNA shown is the 42-base CDR3, in frame from base 1. On this clone itself: The clone's antigen remains unknown. No quality values exist for individual bases; no much larger clone is one base distant.

In this chain, TRBV7-2 is recombined with TRBJ2-5; 11 of the junction bases match TRBD1. Source: peripheral blood, taken before any cancer treatment. The sequence came from an older female donor with stage II squamous cell lung carcinoma. The DNA is TGTGCCAGCTGCCGGGACAGGGGGGGAGAGACCCAGTACTTC. This yields the protein CASCRDRGGETQYF. The full variable domain, with segments outside the CDR3 supplied by the reference TRBV7-2 and TRBJ2-5 proteins, appears as GAGVSQSPSNKVTEKGKDVELRCDPISGHTALYWYRQSLGQGLEFLIYFQGNSAPDKSGLPSDRFSAERTGGSVSTLTIQRTQQEDSAVYLCASCRDRGGETQYFGPGTRLLVL.